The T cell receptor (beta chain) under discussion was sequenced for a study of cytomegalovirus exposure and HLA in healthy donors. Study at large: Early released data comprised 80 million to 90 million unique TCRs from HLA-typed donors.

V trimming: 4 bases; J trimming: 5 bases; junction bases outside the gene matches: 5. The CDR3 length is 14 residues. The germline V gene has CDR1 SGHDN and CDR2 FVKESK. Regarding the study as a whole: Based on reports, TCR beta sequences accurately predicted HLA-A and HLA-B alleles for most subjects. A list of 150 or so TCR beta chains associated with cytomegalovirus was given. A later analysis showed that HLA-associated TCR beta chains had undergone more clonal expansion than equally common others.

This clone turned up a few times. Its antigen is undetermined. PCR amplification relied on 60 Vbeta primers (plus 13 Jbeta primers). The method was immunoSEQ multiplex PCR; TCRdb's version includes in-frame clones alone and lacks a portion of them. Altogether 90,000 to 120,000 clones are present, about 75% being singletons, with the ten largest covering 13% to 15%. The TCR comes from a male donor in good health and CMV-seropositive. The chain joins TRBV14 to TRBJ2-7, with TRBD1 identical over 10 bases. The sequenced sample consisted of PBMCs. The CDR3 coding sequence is TGTGCCAGCAGCCGGGACAGGGGAACCAACGAGCAGTACTTC. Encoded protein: CASSRDRGTNEQYF.